This T cell receptor (beta chain) comes out of a study of T-cell reconstitution after alpha-beta-depleted transplantation in children. Study results and caveats: In patients about two months after transplant, alpha-beta T cells reportedly arose from several hundred expanded graft clones.

V dropped 2 bases and J dropped 5; count of bases not matched to a gene: 5. The CDR3 spans 15 residues. To note about this clonotype: Antigen: not known.

During its preparation, the TCRbeta library received unique molecular identifiers. TCRdb used MiXCR to reprocess the PCR reads, holding one entry per CDR3 protein. The data show approximately 1,000,000 distinct CDR3 sequences, roughly 29% seen once. The clonotype was recovered from a boy less than two years old who had a stem cell transplant for SCID, so the T cells may come from the graft donor. The chain carries TRBV12-3 or TRBV12-4 and TRBJ1-5; 8 positions match TRBD1. The source was PBMCs, mostly from graft donor cells, collected 360 days after TCRalphabeta/CD19-depleted stem cell transplant. The CDR3, as DNA: TGTGCCAGCAGTTTAAGGGGGACAGGCGATCAGCCCCAGCATTTT. Translating gives CASSLRGTGDQPQHF.